The 15 T cell receptor beta chains below come from one sample, sequenced in a study of control samples from healthy donors and cancer patients. This table comes from immunoSEQ multiplex PCR, and its TCRdb copy is limited to in-frame clones, with some not included. This table holds more than 75,000 clones, roughly 83% found once. Sequencing was carried out using PBMCs. Receptor source: a man between 65 and 85 years old with lung cancer.

The gene calls are TRBV19 and TRBJ2-6; D is uncertain. The CDR3 has 13 residues. Germline lookup yields CDR1 LNHDA and CDR2 SQIVND (reference sequence). The V end was cut by 7 bases, the J end by 0 bases, with 4 bases between. In DNA form, the CDR3 reads TGTGCCAGTATGGGCTCTGGGGCCAACGTCCTGACTTTC. This translates into CASMGSGANVLTF.

The chain has TRBV7-2 and TRBJ2-7, with 7 bases that match TRBD1. Germline trimming cut 3 bases from V and 2 bases from J; bases unmatched to any gene: 7. This CDR3 comprises 15 residues. Germline CDR1 and CDR2: SGHTA and FQGNSA. The CDR3 DNA sequence: TGTGCCAGCAGCTTCACCGGGACAGACACCTACGAGCAGTACTTC. Its protein is CASSFTGTDTYEQYF. Full variable domain (missing parts from reference TRBV7-2 and TRBJ2-7): GAGVSQSPSNKVTEKGKDVELRCDPISGHTALYWYRQSLGQGLEFLIYFQGNSAPDKSGLPSDRFSAERTGGSVSTLTIQRTQQEDSAVYLCASSFTGTDTYEQYFGPGTRLTVT.

This chain uses TRBV6-2 or TRBV6-3 with TRBJ2-2, with no clear D. Germline V gene lookup returns CDR1 MNHEY and CDR2 SVGEGT. CDR3 size: 17 residues. V was clipped by 5 bases and J by 4 bases, with 20 bases between them. The CDR3 DNA is TGTGCCAGCAGTCCCAGTCCCATCGGACGAGTCACCGGGGAGCTGTTTTTT. As protein: CASSPSPIGRVTGELFF.

The chain has TRBV15 and TRBJ1-4, with 9 bases fitting TRBD1. The CDR3 loop spans 17 amino acids. Looked up from germline, CDR1 is LNHNV and CDR2 is YYDKDF (reference sequence). V lost 1 base and J lost 6; bases outside the gene matches: 9. This CDR3 is CATSRGLFTGGDEKLFF. DNA for the CDR3: TGTGCCACCAGCAGAGGCCTTTTTACAGGGGGCGATGAAAAACTGTTTTTT.

The V gene is TRBV5-1, the J gene TRBJ2-7; 9 bases are shared with TRBD2. This CDR3 comprises 14 residues. Per the germline V gene, CDR1 is SGHRS and CDR2 is YFSETQ. V was clipped by 0 bases and J by 7 bases; unmatched bases: 5. The CDR3 reads CASSLVVAGVEQYF. CDR3 DNA: TGCGCCAGCAGCTTGGTAGTAGCGGGGGTTGAGCAGTACTTC. Combining the CDR3 with reference TRBV5-1 and TRBJ2-7 gives the whole variable domain KAGVTQTPRYLIKTRGQQVTLSCSPISGHRSVSWYQQTPGQGLQFLFEYFSETQRNKGNFPGRFSGRQFSNSRSEMNVSTLELGDSALYLCASSLVVAGVEQYFGPGTRLTVT.

This chain uses TRBV28 with TRBJ1-6; possibly TRBD1 for D (5 bases). Germline values: CDR1 MDHEN, CDR2 SYDVKM. The CDR3 extends over 15 amino acids. The ends were cut back, 5 bases at V and 7 bases at J, with 15 bases in the middle. Here the CDR3 reads CASSAELGRNSPLHF. In DNA form, the CDR3 reads TGTGCCAGCAGTGCCGAACTGGGGCGGAATTCACCCCTCCACTTT.

The chain combines TRBV7-2 with TRBJ2-1, with D tentatively TRBD2 (6 bases). CDR3 length: 16 residues. CDR1 and CDR2 from the germline V gene are SGHTA and FQGNSA. Trimming took off 0 bases at V and 2 bases at J, with 11 bases between the two ends. The CDR3 spells CASSLAGGIPYNEQFF. The DNA of the CDR3 is TGTGCCAGCAGCTTAGCAGGCGGGATACCCTACAATGAGCAGTTCTTC.

V gene TRBV13 combines with J gene TRBJ1-2; no clear D gene. The CDR3 runs 15 residues. The V and J ends lost 4 bases and 2 bases respectively, with 14 bases between them. CDR1 and CDR2 (germline): PRHDT, FYEKMQ (reference sequence). CDR3 DNA: TGTGCCAGCAGCTCGTATTGGGTGCCCAACTATGGCTACACCTTC. Its protein is CASSSYWVPNYGYTF.

The chain carries TRBV7-2 and TRBJ2-3; 8 bases fit TRBD2. Germline values: CDR1 SGHTA, CDR2 FQGNSA. This CDR3 region has 15 residues. V was clipped by 5 bases and J by 1 base; unmatched bases: 5. The CDR3 sequence: CASSQRRGGTDTQYF. The CDR3 DNA follows: TGTGCCAGCAGCCAACGGCGGGGGGGCACAGATACGCAGTATTTT.

The chain employs TRBV11-3 and TRBJ2-3; 9 bases are a match to TRBD2. The CDR3 is made up of 14 amino acids. The germline CDR1 and CDR2 sequences are SGHNT and YENEEA. V shed 0 bases and J 7 bases; nucleotides not matched to a gene: 2. The CDR3 is CASSLDSGGHTQYF. The CDR3 nucleotides are TGTGCCAGCAGCTTAGATAGCGGGGGCCATACGCAGTATTTT. Variable domain in full (rest from reference TRBV11-3 and TRBJ2-3): EAGVVQSPRYKIIEKKQPVAFWCNPISGHNTLYWYLQNLGQGPELLIRYENEEAVDDSQLPKDRFSAERLKGVDSTLKIQPAELGDSAVYLCASSLDSGGHTQYFGPGTRLTVL.

V and J are TRBV24-1 and TRBJ2-6; D unclear. This CDR3 is 15 amino acids long. CDR1 is KGHDR, CDR2 SFDVKD, per germline. Trimming shortened V by 4 bases and J by 5 bases, and 11 bases separated the two germline ends. The CDR3: CATSESGGRANVLTF. CDR3 DNA sequence: TGTGCCACCAGTGAATCGGGTGGACGGGCCAACGTCCTGACTTTC.

The V gene is TRBV30, the J gene TRBJ2-3, with TRBD1 matching 7 bases. Germline V gives CDR1 GTSNPN, CDR2 SVGIG (reference sequence). This CDR3 region has 15 residues. Trimming at V came to 0 bases and at J to 5 bases, leaving 8 bases not matched to a gene. CDR3 region: CAWSVVGGARDTQYF. The CDR3 DNA follows: TGTGCCTGGAGTGTGGTAGGGGGCGCGAGAGATACGCAGTATTTT.

This rearrangement joins TRBV6-2 or TRBV6-3 to TRBJ1-4; D not certain. In germline, CDR1 is MNHEY, CDR2 SVGEGT. Trimming shortened V by 5 bases and J by 4 bases, and 5 bases separated the two germline ends. This CDR3 is 12 amino acids long. CDR3 region: CASSLNNEKLFF. In nucleotides, the CDR3 is TGTGCCAGCAGTCTGAATAATGAAAAACTGTTTTTT.

The J gene is TRBJ2-7, the V gene TRBV20-1, with D unresolved. The V end was cut by 5 bases, the J end by 5 bases, with 10 bases between. This CDR3 is 11 amino acids long. Germline CDR1 is DFQATT and CDR2 is SNEGSKA (reference sequence). The CDR3 spells CSALFKDEQYF. DNA of the CDR3: TGCAGTGCTCTCTTTAAGGACGAGCAGTACTTC.

The rearrangement joins TRBV6-2 or TRBV6-3 to TRBJ1-2; 9 positions agree with TRBD1. V shed 6 bases and J 1 base; nucleotides not matched to a gene: 9. Germline CDR1 MNHEY, CDR2 SVGEGT. The CDR3 length is 16 residues. The CDR3 DNA follows: TGTGCCAGCAGCCCAGGGACAGGGACGATTAACTATGGCTACACCTTC. Encoded protein: CASSPGTGTINYGYTF.